Below, 10 T cell receptor beta chains from the same sample are listed, as sequenced in a study of regulatory T cells in long-lasting Graves disease. TCR beta libraries were built with iRepertoire HTBI primers and Arm-PCR of CDR3 regions. Each CDR3 protein is one row after TCRdb ran MiXCR on the multiplex PCR reads. The sample lists about 400,000 distinct CDR3 sequences, around 15% occurring once. As for time point: newly diagnosed GD, antithyroid drugs for less than 3 months. TCR sequences were obtained from RNA taken from PBMCs. Separately, the same data were catalogued under a study of T cells in Graves' hyperthyroidism and ophthalmopathy.

The source was peripheral blood mononuclear cells (PBMCs), collected at new diagnosis, from a patient treated with antithyroid drugs. The receptors here all came from a woman aged 18 to 35 with Graves disease.

There are many counts of this clonotype. The genes are TRBV2 and TRBJ2-7, with D possibly being TRBD2 (5 bases). The CDR3 loop spans 13 amino acids. With 6 bases removed from V and 4 bases from J, the gap between germline ends came to 13 bases. The germline CDR1 and CDR2 sequences are SNHLY and FYNNEI. The CDR3 DNA is TGTGCCAGCAGGCCGGGGAAGGGTTACGAGCAGTACTTC. This gives the protein CASRPGKGYEQYF.

This clonotype was seen once. This chain links TRBV6-2 or TRBV6-3 with TRBJ2-3; 12 bases line up with TRBD2. The ends lost 5 bases at V and 2 bases at J; junction bases unmatched: 5. The CDR3 is 16 amino acids. Germline lookup yields CDR1 MNHEY and CDR2 SVGEGT. The CDR3 is CASSGLAGPNTDTQYF. In nucleotides, the CDR3 is TGTGCCAGCAGTGGACTAGCGGGGCCTAACACAGATACGCAGTATTTT.

The CDR3 region is CASSTNSGGDTQYF. CDR3 nucleotide sequence: TGCGCCAGCAGTACGAATAGCGGGGGAGATACGCAGTATTTT. V and J are TRBV5-1 and TRBJ2-3; 9 bases line up with TRBD2. Looked up from germline, CDR1 is SGHRS and CDR2 is YFSETQ. The CDR3 has 14 amino acids. The J segment lost 5 bases and the V segment lost 5 bases, leaving 6 bases of the junction unmatched.

This clonotype was seen ten or more times. The chain combines TRBV7-9 with TRBJ2-1, with 9 bases matching TRBD1. This CDR3 has 15 amino acids. J lost 9 bases, V lost 2 bases, and 8 bases had no gene match. Germline values: CDR1 SEHNR, CDR2 FQNEAQ (reference sequence). CDR3 sequence: CASSLIGQGQFEQFF. The CDR3 nucleotides read TGTGCCAGCAGCTTAATAGGACAGGGGCAATTTGAGCAGTTCTTC.

V gene TRBV2 combines with J gene TRBJ1-5, with D possibly matching TRBD1 (5 bases). V was trimmed by 3 bases and J by 1 base, leaving 10 bases between them. CDR1 is SNHLY, CDR2 FYNNEI, per germline. This CDR3 contains 15 residues. The DNA of the CDR3 is TGTGCCAGCAGTGACGATGCAGGGAGCAATCAGCCCCAGCATTTT. It encodes CASSDDAGSNQPQHF.

This clonotype showed up many times. This chain uses TRBV3-1 with TRBJ2-7; D not resolved. Germline V gene lookup returns CDR1 LGHDT and CDR2 YNNKEL (reference sequence). V lost 3 bases, J lost 2 bases, and 5 bases lay in between. The CDR3 spans 12 residues. The CDR3 is CASSQVPYEQYF. The CDR3 DNA is TGTGCCAGCAGCCAGGTCCCCTACGAGCAGTACTTC.

Notes on this clonotype: A single base separates this from a much larger clone, so it may be a read error. The V call is TRBV7-9, the J call TRBJ1-1; TRBD1 is a possible D gene (5 bases). CDR3 length equals 13 residues. Looked up from germline, CDR1 is SEHNR and CDR2 is FQNEAQ (reference sequence). CDR3 residues: CASSRDQGTVAFF. DNA for the CDR3: TGTGCCAGCAGCCGGGACCAGGGCACTGTAGCTTTCTTT. Based on the CDR3 plus reference TRBV7-9 and TRBJ1-1, the full variable domain is DTGVSQNPRHKITKRGQNVTFRCDPISEHNRLYWYRQTLGQGPEFLTYFQNEAQLEKSRLLSDRFSAERPKGSFSTLEIQRTEQGDSAMYLCASSRDQGTVAFFGQGTRLTVV.

This clonotype was counted at least ten times. The chain uses TRBV3-1 and TRBJ1-6, with a tentative D call TRBD1 (5 bases). The CDR3 length is 14 residues. V was shortened by 0 bases and J by 14 bases, with 14 bases between the two germline ends. The germline CDR1 and CDR2 sequences are LGHDT and YNNKEL (reference sequence). CDR3 amino acids: CASSQDRDRGALHF. The CDR3 DNA reads TGTGCCAGCAGCCAAGACAGGGACCGCGGGGCCCTCCACTTT.

This clonotype was seen a few times. V is TRBV20-1 and J is TRBJ1-6; D gene ambiguous. The germline gives CDR1 DFQATT, CDR2 SNEGSKA (reference sequence). V lost 3 bases, J lost 9 bases, and 15 bases lay in between. The CDR3 has 14 amino acids. This CDR3 is CSASVSTMFSPLHF. DNA for the CDR3: TGCAGTGCTAGTGTATCCACAATGTTTTCACCCCTCCACTTT.

The sample holds a few counts of this clonotype. The chain recombines TRBV28 with TRBJ2-7; D unresolved. The CDR3 has 15 amino acids. Trimming took 9 bases from V and 3 from J, leaving 21 bases between them. Germline loops: CDR1 MDHEN, CDR2 SYDVKM. CDR3 residues: CASHETRPGVYEQYF. The CDR3 coding sequence is TGTGCCAGTCACGAAACCCGACCCGGAGTCTACGAGCAGTACTTC. Looking up the rest from reference TRBV28 and TRBJ2-7 gives the full variable domain: DVKVTQSSRYLVKRTGEKVFLECVQDMDHENMFWYRQDPGLGLRLIYFSYDVKMKEKGDIPEGYSVSREKKERFSLILESASTNQTSMYLCASHETRPGVYEQYFGPGTRLTVT.